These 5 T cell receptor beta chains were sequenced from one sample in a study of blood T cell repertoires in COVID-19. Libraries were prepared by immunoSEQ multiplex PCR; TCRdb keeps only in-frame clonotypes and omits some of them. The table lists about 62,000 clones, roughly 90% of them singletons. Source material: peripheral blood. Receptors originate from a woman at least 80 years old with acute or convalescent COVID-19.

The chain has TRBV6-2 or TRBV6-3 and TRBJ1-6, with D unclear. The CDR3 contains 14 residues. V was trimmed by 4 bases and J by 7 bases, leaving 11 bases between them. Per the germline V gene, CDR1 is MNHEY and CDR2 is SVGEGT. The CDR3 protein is CASSSSLENSPLHF. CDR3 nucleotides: TGTGCCAGCAGTTCCTCCTTAGAGAATTCACCCCTCCACTTT.

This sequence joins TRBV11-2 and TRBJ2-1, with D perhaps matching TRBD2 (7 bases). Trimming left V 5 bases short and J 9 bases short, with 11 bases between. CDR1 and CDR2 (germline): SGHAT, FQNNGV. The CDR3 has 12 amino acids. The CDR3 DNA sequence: TGTGCCAGCAGCCGAGGGGGGGGTGAGCAGTTCTTC. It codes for CASSRGGGEQFF.

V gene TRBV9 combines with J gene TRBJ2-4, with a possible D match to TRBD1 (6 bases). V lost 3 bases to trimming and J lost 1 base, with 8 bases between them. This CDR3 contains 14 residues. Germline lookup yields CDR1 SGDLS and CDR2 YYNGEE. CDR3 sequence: CASSAGQAKNIQYF. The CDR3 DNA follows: TGTGCCAGCAGCGCCGGACAGGCCAAAAACATTCAGTACTTC.

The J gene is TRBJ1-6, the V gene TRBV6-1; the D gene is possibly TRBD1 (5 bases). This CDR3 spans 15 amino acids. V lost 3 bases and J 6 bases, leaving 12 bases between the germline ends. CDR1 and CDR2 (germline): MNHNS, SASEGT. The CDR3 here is CASSDRASGNSPLHF. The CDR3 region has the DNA TGTGCCAGCAGTGACAGGGCCTCGGGTAATTCACCCCTCCACTTT.

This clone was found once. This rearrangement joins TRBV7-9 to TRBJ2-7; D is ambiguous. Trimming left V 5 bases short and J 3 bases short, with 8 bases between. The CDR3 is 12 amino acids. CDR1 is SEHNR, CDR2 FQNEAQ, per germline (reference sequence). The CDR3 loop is CASSPRSYEQYF. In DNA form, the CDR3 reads TGTGCCAGCAGCCCGAGGAGCTACGAGCAGTACTTC.